This T cell receptor beta chain was documented in a study of T cell responses to AZD1222 COVID-19 vaccine. Study-wide context: Pooled together were second doses at about 4 or about 12 weeks. Study-wide results and limits: Donors skewed white British and female; clonal diversity was possibly underestimated.

Points on this clone: Its antigen is still unknown.

The assay was immunoSEQ multiplex PCR, and TCRdb's table has in-frame clones only and misses some. The sample consists of fewer than 120,000 clones, around 81% of them appearing once. Trimming removed 2 bases from V and 5 bases from J, with 10 bases in between. Germline loops: CDR1 MNHEY, CDR2 SVGAGI. There are 15 residues in the CDR3. The chain recombines TRBV6-5 with TRBJ1-6; D might be TRBD1 (6 bases). This clonotype was sampled from an adult in good health. Sequencing used peripheral blood, obtained on day 0 of AZD1222 vaccination. CDR3 nucleotide sequence: TGTGCCAGCAGTTACACGACAGGTGATAATTCACCCCTCCACTTT. This sequence encodes CASSYTTGDNSPLHF.